A few counts support the clone carrying this T cell receptor (beta chain). TCRdb reprocessed the PCR reads with MiXCR, giving one entry per CDR3 protein. Among 53,000 or so distinct CDR3 sequences, roughly a third were seen once, and the ten largest hold roughly 3.8%. This record comes from a study of molecular identifiers for immune sequencing clone quantification. Germline V CDR1 and CDR2: SGDLS, YYNGEE. The CDR3 loop spans 13 amino acids. V lost 2 bases to trimming and J lost 8 bases, with 10 bases between them. This rearrangement joins TRBV9 to TRBJ2-2; a weak D match, TRBD1 (6 bases). This TCR was recovered from a human donor in good health. Some libraries in this study had Jurkat cell RNA spiked in. Sequences were obtained from naive CD8+ T cells from blood, with Jurkat cell RNA spiked in. Noted subset: FACS-sorted CD8+CD4-CCR7+CD45RA+ naive T cells. In DNA, the CDR3 is TGTGCCAGCAGCGTTGGGGGCAGTGGGGAGCTGTTTTTT. It specifies CASSVGGSGELFF.